This T cell receptor (beta chain) was identified during a study of regulatory T cells in long-lasting Graves disease. Germline V gives CDR1 MDHEN, CDR2 SYDVKM. The CDR3 length is 12 residues. Deletions cut 6 bases from V and 6 bases from J, with 12 bases between. This clonotype was recorded at least ten times. Relying on iRepertoire HTBI primers and Arm-PCR of CDR3 regions, the team built TCR beta libraries. TCRdb redid the calling of the multiplex PCR reads with MiXCR, one entry per CDR3 protein. The sample has about 560,000 distinct CDR3 sequences, 15% to 20% seen once. As to time point: newly diagnosed GD, antithyroid drugs for less than 3 months. Scientists built the TCR library using RNA that was extracted from PBMCs. The same data also contributed to another study, on T cells in Graves' hyperthyroidism and ophthalmopathy. From that second work: Each diagnosis was grounded in clinical symptoms, serum thyroxine and TRAb, thyroid ultrasound, and orbital computed tomography.

This sequence joins TRBV28 and TRBJ2-7, with D hard to call. The sample in question was peripheral blood mononuclear cells (PBMCs), obtained at new diagnosis, from a patient treated with antithyroid drugs. This TCR derives from a young man with Graves disease. In nucleotides, the CDR3 is TGTGCCAGCAGCGTCCTCCCGGGCGAGCAGTACTTC. Its translation is CASSVLPGEQYF.